This TCR beta chain was sequenced for a study of blood T cell repertoires in COVID-19. The data were produced by immunoSEQ multiplex PCR, yet TCRdb's version contains in-frame clones alone and is incomplete. The sample shows 150,000 to 200,000 clones, more than 75% of them seen only once. CDR1 and CDR2 (germline): LNHNV, YYDKDF (reference sequence). The CDR3 contains 14 residues. J lost 6 bases, V lost 3 bases, and 5 bases had no gene match. The chain couples TRBV15 to TRBJ2-5, with 9 positions matching TRBD2. The sequence was obtained from a man between 40 and 49 years old with active or convalescent COVID-19. Sequences were obtained from peripheral blood. The CDR3 spells CATSRGTSPKTQYF. CDR3 nucleotide sequence: TGTGCCACCAGCAGGGGGACTAGCCCCAAGACCCAGTACTTC.